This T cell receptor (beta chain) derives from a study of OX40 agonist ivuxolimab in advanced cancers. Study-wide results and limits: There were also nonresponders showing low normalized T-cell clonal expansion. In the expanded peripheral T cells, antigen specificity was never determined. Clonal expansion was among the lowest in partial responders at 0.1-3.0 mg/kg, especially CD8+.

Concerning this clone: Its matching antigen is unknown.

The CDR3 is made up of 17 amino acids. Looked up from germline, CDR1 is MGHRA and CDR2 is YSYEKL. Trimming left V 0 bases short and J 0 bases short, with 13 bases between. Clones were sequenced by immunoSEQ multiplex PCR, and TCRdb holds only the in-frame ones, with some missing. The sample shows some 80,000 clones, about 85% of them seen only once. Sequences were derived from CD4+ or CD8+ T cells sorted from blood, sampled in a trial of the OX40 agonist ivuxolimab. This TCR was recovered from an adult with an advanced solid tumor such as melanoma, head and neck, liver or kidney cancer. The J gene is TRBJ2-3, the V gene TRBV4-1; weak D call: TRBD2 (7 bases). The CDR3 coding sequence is TGCGCCAGCAGCCAAGAGGGGGGGGCCACTAGCACAGATACGCAGTATTTT. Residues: CASSQEGGATSTDTQYF.